This T cell receptor beta chain was profiled in a study of blood T cell repertoires in COVID-19. Study-level information: The samples span acute and convalescent COVID-19 from the United States, Italy and Spain. PBMCs, B-cell-depleted T cells, or T cells were the source of the cDNA or gDNA that made up the material.

This clone has only one observation. The germline V gene has CDR1 SGHRS and CDR2 YFSETQ. The V gene end was trimmed by 2 bases and the J gene end by 5 bases; junction bases not matched to a gene: 11. The CDR3 contains 16 residues. Under the authors' procedure: Reference gene primer amplification yielded estimated nucleated cell counts. Profiled with immunoSEQ multiplex PCR; TCRdb holds only in-frame clones, not every one. The V and J calls and clone size were taken over from that table, and D and trimming were inferred from the DNA. There are about 210,000 clones in the sample; roughly 86% occur only once, and approximately 8% lies in the top ten.

The rearrangement links TRBV5-1 to TRBJ2-3; 7 positions agree with TRBD2. The clonotype was recovered from a woman between 50 and 59 years old with active or convalescent COVID-19. Material for sequencing was peripheral blood. CDR3 amino acids: CASSLLGGSMLDTQYF. The CDR3 DNA follows: TGCGCCAGCAGCTTACTAGGCGGGAGTATGCTAGATACGCAGTATTTT.